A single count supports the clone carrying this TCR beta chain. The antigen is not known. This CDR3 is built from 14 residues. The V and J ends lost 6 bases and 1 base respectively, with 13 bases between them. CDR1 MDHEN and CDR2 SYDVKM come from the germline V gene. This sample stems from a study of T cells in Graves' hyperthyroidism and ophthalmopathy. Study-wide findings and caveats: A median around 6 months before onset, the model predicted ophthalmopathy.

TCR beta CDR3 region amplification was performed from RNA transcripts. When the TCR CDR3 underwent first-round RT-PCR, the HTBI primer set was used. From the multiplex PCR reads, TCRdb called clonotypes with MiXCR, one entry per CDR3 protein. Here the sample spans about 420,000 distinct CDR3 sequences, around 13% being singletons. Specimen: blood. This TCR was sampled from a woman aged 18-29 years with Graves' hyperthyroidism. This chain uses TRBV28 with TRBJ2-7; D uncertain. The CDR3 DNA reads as TGTGCCAGCAGCCAAGACCTAGATTCCTACGAGCAGTACTTC. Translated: CASSQDLDSYEQYF.